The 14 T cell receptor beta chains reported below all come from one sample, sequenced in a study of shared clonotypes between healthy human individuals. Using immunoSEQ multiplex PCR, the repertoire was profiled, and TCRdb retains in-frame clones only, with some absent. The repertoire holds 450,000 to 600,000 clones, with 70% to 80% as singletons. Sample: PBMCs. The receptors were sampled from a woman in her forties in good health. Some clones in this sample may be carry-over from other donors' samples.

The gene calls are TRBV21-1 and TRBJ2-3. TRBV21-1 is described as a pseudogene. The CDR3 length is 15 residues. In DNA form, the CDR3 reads TGTGCCAGCAGCAAAGAGAATTCTAGCACAGATACGCAGTATTTT. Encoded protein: CASSKENSSTDTQYF.

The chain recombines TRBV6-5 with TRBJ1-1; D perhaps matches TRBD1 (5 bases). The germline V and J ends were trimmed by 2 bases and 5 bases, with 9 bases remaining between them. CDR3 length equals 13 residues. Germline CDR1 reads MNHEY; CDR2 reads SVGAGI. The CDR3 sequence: CASSYDRGTEAFF. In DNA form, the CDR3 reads TGTGCCAGCAGTTACGACAGAGGAACTGAAGCTTTCTTT.

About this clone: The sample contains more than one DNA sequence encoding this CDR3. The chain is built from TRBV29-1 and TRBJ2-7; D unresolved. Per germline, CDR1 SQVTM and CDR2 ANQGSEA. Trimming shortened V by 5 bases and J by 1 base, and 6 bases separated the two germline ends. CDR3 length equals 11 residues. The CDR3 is CSVRSSYEQYF. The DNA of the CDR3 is TGCAGCGTTAGGTCGTCCTACGAGCAGTACTTC.

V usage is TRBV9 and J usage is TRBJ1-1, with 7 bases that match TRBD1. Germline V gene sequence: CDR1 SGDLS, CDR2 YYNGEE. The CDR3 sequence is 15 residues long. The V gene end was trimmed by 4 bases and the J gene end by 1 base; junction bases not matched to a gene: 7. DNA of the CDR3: TGTGCCAGCAGCCCAAGACAGGGCCGGAACACTGAAGCTTTCTTT. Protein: CASSPRQGRNTEAFF.

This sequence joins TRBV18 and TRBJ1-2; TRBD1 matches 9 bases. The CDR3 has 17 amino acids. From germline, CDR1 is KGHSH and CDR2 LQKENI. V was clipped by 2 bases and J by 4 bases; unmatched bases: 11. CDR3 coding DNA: TGTGCCAGCTCACCAAGGACAGGGGACGGCGGGGGCTATGGCTACACCTTC. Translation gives CASSPRTGDGGGYGYTF.

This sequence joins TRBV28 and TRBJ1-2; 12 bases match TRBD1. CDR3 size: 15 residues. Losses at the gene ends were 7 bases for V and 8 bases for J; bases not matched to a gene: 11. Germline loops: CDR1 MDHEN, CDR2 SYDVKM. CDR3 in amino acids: CASNLPGQGALGYTF. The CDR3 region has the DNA TGTGCCAGCAACCTCCCGGGACAGGGGGCGCTGGGCTACACCTTC.

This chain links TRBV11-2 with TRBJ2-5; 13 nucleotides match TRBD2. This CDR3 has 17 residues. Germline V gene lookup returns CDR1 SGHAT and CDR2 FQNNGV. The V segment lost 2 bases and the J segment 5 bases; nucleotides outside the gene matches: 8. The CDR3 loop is CASSLRPGLAGEETQYF. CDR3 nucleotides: TGTGCCAGCAGCTTACGCCCTGGACTAGCGGGAGAGGAGACCCAGTACTTC.

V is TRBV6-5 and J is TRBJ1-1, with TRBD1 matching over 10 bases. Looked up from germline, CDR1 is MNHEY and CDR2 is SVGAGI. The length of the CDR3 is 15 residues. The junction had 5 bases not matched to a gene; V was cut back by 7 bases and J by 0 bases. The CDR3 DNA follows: TGTGCCAGCAAACGGACAGGGGGATTGAACACTGAAGCTTTCTTT. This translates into CASKRTGGLNTEAFF.

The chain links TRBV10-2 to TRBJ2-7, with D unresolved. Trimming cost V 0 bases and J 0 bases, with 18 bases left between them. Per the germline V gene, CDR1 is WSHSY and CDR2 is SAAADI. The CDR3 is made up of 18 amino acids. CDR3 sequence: CASSESWGQTISSYEQYF. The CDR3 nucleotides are TGCGCCAGCAGTGAGTCTTGGGGTCAAACCATAAGCTCCTACGAGCAGTACTTC.

CDR3 residues: CASRLGREVGEAFF. The CDR3, as DNA: TGTGCCAGCCGTTTGGGGCGGGAGGTTGGTGAAGCTTTCTTT. This rearrangement joins TRBV2 to TRBJ1-1; a weak D match, TRBD1 (5 bases). This CDR3 region has 14 residues. CDR1 is SNHLY, CDR2 FYNNEI, per germline. V was shortened by 8 bases and J by 7 bases, with 20 bases between the two germline ends.

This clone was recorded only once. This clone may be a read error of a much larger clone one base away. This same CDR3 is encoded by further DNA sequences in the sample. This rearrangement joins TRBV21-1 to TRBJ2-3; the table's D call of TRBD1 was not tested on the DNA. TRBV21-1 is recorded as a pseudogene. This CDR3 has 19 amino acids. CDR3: CASSKAGARTGIFTDTQYF. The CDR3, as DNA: TGTGCCAGCAGCAAAGCAGGGGCCCGGACAGGGATATTCACAGATACACAGTATTTT.

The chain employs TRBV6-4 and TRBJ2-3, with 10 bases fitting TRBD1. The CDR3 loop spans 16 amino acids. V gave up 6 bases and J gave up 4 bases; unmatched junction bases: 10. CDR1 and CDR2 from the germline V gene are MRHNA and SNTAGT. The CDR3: CASSAEGDRGADTQYF. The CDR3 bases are TGTGCCAGCAGCGCGGAGGGGGACAGGGGAGCAGATACGCAGTATTTT.

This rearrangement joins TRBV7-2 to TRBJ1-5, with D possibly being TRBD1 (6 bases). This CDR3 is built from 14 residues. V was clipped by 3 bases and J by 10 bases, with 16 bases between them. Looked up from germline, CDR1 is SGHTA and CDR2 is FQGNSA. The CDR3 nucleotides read TGTGCCAGCAGCTTCGGACAGCGAGACCTTCCCCAGCATTTT. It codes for CASSFGQRDLPQHF.

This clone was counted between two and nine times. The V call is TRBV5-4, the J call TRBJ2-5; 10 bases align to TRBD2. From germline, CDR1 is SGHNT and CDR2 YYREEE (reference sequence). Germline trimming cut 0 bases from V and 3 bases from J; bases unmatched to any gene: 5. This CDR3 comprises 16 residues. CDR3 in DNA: TGTGCCAGCAGCTTGGGGATCACTAGCGGGGAAGAGACCCAGTACTTC. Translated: CASSLGITSGEETQYF.